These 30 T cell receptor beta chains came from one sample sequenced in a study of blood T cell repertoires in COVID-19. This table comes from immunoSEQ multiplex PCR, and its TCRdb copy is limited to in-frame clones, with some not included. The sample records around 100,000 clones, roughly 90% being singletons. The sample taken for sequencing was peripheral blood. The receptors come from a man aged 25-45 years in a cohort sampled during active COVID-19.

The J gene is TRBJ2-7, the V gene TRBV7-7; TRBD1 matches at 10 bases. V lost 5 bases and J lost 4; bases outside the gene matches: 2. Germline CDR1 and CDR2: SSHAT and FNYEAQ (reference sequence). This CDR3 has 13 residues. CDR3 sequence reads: CASSPGQGYEQYF. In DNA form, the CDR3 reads TGTGCCAGCAGCCCGGGACAGGGGTACGAGCAGTACTTC.

CDR3 sequence reads: CASSSGTRLFNNEQFF. CDR3 DNA sequence: TGTGCCAGCAGCTCAGGGACTCGGCTTTTCAACAATGAGCAGTTCTTC. The chain links TRBV11-2 to TRBJ2-1, with a tentative D call TRBD2 (6 bases). The CDR3 consists of 16 residues. Trimming shortened V by 4 bases and J by 5 bases, and 18 bases separated the two germline ends. From germline, CDR1 is SGHAT and CDR2 FQNNGV.

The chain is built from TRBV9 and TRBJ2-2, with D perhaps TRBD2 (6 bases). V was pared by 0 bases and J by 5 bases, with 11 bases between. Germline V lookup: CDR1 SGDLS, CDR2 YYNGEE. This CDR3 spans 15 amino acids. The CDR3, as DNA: TGTGCCAGCAGCGTAGAGGGCGGGAATACCGGGGAGCTGTTTTTT. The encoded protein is CASSVEGGNTGELFF.

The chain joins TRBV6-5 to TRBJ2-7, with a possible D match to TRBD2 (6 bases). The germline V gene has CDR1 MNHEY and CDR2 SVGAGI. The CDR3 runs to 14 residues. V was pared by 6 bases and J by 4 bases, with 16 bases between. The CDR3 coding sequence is TGTGCCAGCAGAGTCACTTGGGGGGATTACGAGCAGTACTTC. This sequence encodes CASRVTWGDYEQYF.

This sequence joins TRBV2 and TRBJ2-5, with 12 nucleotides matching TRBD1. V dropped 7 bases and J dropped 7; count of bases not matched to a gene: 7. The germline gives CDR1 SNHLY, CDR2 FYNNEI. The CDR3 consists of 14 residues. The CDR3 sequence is CASKGQGARGTQYF. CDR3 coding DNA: TGTGCCAGCAAGGGACAGGGGGCGCGGGGGACCCAGTACTTC. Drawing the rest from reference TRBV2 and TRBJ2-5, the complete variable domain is EPEVTQTPSHQVTQMGQEVILRCVPISNHLYFYWYRQILGQKVEFLVSFYNNEISEKSEIFDDQFSVERPDGSNFTLKIRSTKLEDSAMYFCASKGQGARGTQYFGPGTRLLVL.

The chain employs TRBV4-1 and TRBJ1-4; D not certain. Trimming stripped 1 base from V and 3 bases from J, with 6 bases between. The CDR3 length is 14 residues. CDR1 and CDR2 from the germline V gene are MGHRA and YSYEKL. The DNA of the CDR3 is TGCGCCAGCAGCCAAGTTATATCTAATGAAAAACTGTTTTTT. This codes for CASSQVISNEKLFF.

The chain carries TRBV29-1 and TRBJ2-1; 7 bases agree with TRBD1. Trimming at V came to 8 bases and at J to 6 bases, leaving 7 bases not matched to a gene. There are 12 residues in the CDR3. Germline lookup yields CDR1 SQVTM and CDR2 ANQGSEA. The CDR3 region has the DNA TGCAGCTCGGGACAGAACCGCAATGAGCAGTTCTTC. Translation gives CSSGQNRNEQFF.

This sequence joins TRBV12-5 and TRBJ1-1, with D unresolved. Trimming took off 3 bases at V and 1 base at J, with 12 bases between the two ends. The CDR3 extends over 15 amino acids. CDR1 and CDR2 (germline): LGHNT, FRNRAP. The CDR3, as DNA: TGTGCTAGTGGTTTTAGTCTGGGAGGGAACACTGAAGCTTTCTTT. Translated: CASGFSLGGNTEAFF.

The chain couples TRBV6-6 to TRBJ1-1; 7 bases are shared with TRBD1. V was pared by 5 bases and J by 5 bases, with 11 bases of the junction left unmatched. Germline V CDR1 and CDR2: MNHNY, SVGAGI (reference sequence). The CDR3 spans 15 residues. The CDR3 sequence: CASSQPTGWGTEAFF. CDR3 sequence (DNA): TGTGCCAGCAGTCAACCGACAGGGTGGGGGACTGAAGCTTTCTTT.

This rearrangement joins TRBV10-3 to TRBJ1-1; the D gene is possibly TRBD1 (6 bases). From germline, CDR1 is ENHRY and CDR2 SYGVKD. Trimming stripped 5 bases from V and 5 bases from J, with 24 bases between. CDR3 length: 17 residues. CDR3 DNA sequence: TGTGCCATCAGTCTTCGACCACTTTCACAGGGAGGGACTGAAGCTTTCTTT. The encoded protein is CAISLRPLSQGGTEAFF.

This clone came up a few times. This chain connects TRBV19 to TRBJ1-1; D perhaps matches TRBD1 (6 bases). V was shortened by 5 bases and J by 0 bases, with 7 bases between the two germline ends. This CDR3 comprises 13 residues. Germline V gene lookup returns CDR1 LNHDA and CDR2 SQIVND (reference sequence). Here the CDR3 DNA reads TGTGCCAGTAGTGGACAGCTGAACACTGAAGCTTTCTTT. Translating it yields CASSGQLNTEAFF. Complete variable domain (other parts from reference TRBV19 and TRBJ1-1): DGGITQSPKYLFRKEGQNVTLSCEQNLNHDAMYWYRQDPGQGLRLIYYSQIVNDFQKGDIAEGYSVSREKKESFPLTVTSAQKNPTAFYLCASSGQLNTEAFFGQGTRLTVV.

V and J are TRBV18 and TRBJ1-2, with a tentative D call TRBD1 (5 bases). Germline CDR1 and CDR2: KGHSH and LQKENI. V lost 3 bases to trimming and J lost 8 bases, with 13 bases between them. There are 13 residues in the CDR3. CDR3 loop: CASSPQGMEGYTF. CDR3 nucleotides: TGTGCCAGCTCACCCCAGGGTATGGAAGGCTACACCTTC.

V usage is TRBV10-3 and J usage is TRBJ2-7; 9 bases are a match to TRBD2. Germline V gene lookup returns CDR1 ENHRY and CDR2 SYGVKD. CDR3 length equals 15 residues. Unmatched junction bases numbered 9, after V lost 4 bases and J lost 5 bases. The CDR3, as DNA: TGTGCCATCAGTGTAACTAGCGGGCAACTCCACGAGCAGTACTTC. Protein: CAISVTSGQLHEQYF.

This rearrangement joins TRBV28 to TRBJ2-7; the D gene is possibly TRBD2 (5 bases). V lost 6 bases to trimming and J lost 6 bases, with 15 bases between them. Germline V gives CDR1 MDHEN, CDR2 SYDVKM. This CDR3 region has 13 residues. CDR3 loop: CASSQEESSEQYF. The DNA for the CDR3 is TGTGCCAGCAGCCAGGAGGAGAGTTCCGAGCAGTACTTC.

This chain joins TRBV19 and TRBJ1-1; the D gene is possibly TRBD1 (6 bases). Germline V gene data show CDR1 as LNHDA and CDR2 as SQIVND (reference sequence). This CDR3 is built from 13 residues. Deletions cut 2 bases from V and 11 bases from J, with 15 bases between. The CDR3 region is CASSIQGLRTAFF. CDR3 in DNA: TGTGCCAGTAGTATACAGGGGCTCAGGACGGCTTTCTTT.

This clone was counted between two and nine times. In nucleotides, the CDR3 is TGTGCCAGCAGCCCCGGGGGGAGTGGTGTCAATTCACCCCTCCACTTT. Translating gives CASSPGGSGVNSPLHF. V is TRBV7-9 and J is TRBJ1-6; a weak D match, TRBD1 (5 bases). The V gene's germline CDR1 is SEHNR and CDR2 FQNEAQ (reference sequence). V gave up 5 bases and J gave up 7 bases, with 18 bases separating them. This CDR3 contains 16 residues.

CDR3 nucleotides: TGCGCCAGCAGCCGCGGACCGGGAAGCTCTGGAAACACCATATATTTT. Translated: CASSRGPGSSGNTIYF. The chain is built from TRBV4-1 and TRBJ1-3, with unresolved D. Trimming left V 4 bases short and J 0 bases short, with 13 bases between. The CDR3 has 16 amino acids. CDR1 and CDR2 from the germline V gene are MGHRA and YSYEKL.

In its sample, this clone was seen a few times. CDR3 DNA: TGTGCCAGCAGCTTAGGTCCAGGCAACAATCAGCCCCAGCATTTT. As protein: CASSLGPGNNQPQHF. The rearrangement uses TRBV7-9 and TRBJ1-5; unclear D gene. Trimming took 1 base from V and 3 from J, leaving 10 bases between them. The CDR3 has 15 residues. Germline V gene lookup returns CDR1 SEHNR and CDR2 FQNEAQ (reference sequence).

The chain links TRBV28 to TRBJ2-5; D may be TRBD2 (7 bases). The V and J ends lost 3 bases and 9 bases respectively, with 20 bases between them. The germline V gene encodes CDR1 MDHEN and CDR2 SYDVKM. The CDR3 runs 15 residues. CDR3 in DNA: TGTGCCAGCAGTTTGGGGGGGGCCCCAAGTTGGGCCCAGTACTTC. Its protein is CASSLGGAPSWAQYF.

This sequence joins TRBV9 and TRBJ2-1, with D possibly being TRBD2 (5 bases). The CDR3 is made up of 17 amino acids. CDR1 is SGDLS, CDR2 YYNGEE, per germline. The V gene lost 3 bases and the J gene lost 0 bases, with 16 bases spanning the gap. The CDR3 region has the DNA TGTGCCAGCAGCGCCTTCCAAACTAGTAGCTCCTACAATGAGCAGTTCTTC. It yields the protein CASSAFQTSSSYNEQFF.

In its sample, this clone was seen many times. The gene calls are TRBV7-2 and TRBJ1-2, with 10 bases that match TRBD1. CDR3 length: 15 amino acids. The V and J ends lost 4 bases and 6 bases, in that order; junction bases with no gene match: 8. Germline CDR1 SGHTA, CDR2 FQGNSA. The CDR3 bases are TGTGCCAGCAGCTCACCGACAGGGGGCTTGAATGGCTACACCTTC. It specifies CASSSPTGGLNGYTF.

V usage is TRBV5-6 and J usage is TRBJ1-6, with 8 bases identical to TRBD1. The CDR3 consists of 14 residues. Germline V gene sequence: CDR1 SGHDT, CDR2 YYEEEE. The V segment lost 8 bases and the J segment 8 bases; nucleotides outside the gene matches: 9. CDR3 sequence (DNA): TGTGCCAGAGGACAGGGAGGGGCCTATTCACCCCTCCACTTT. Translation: CARGQGGAYSPLHF.

This chain's CDR3 is CASSLAPDTGELFF. CDR3 nucleotides: TGTGCCAGCAGCCTAGCGCCCGACACCGGGGAGCTGTTTTTT. The gene calls are TRBV6-5 and TRBJ2-2, with D possibly TRBD2 on 6 matching bases. Germline loops: CDR1 MNHEY, CDR2 SVGAGI. The V end lost 6 bases, the J end lost 3 bases, and 11 bases lay between the germline ends. This CDR3 is 14 amino acids long.

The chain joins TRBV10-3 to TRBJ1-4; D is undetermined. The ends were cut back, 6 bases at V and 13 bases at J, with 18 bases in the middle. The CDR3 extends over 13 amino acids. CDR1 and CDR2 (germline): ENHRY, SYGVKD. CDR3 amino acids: CAIRNSPIDALFF. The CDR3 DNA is TGTGCCATCAGGAACAGCCCCATAGACGCACTGTTTTTT.

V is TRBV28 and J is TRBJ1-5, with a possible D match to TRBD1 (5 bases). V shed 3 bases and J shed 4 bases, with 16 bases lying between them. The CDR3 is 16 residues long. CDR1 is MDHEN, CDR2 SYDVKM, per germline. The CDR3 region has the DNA TGTGCCAGCAGTTTTATTTTTCTTGGGGGGAATCAGCCCCAGCATTTT. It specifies CASSFIFLGGNQPQHF.

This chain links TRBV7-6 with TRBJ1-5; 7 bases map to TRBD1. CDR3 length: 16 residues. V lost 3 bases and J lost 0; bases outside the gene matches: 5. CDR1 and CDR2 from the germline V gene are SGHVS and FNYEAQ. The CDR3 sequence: CASSFRGRDSNQPQHF. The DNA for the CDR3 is TGTGCCAGCAGCTTTAGGGGGCGGGATAGCAATCAGCCCCAGCATTTT.

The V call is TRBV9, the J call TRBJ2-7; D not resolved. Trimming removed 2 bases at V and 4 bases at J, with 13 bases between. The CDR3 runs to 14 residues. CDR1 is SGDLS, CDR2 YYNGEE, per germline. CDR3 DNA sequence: TGTGCCAGCAGCGTCTCCGGGTTTGATTACGAGCAGTACTTC. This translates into CASSVSGFDYEQYF.

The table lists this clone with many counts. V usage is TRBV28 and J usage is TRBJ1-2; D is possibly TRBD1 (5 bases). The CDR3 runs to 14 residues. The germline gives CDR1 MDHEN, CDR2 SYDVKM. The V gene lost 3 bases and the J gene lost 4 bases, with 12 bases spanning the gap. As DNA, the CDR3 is TGTGCCAGCAGTTTTTTGCAGGGCGTCTATGGCTACACCTTC. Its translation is CASSFLQGVYGYTF.

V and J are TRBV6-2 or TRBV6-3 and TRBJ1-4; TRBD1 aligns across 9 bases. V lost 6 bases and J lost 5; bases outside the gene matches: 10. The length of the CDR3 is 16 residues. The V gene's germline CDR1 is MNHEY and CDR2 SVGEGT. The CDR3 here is CASSRPGTGKNEKLFF. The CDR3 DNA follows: TGTGCCAGCAGCCGTCCCGGGACAGGGAAAAATGAAAAACTGTTTTTT.

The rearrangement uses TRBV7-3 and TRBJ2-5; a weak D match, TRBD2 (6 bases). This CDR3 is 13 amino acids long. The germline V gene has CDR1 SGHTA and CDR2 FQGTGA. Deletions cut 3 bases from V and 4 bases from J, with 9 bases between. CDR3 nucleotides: TGTGCCAGCAGCTTGCGGGGCCGAGAGACCCAGTACTTC. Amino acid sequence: CASSLRGRETQYF. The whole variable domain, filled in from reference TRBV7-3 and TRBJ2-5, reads GAGVSQTPSNKVTEKGKYVELRCDPISGHTALYWYRQSLGQGPEFLIYFQGTGAADDSGLPNDRFFAVRPEGSVSTLKIQRTERGDSAVYLCASSLRGRETQYFGPGTRLLVL.